Listed here are 15 T cell receptor beta chains from one sample, sequenced in a study of post-analysis software for immune sequencing data. Points from the study as a whole: Patients showed TRBV5-6, TRBV5-1 and TRBV20-1 among roughly 5 TRBV segments more frequent than in controls.

These receptors have no known antigen. The TCR beta cDNA libraries contained unique molecular identifiers. TCRdb itself ran the PCR reads through MiXCR, one entry per CDR3 protein. The repertoire holds around 200,000 distinct CDR3 sequences, with approximately 28% as singletons. The sequenced sample was blood. The receptor set was obtained from a girl aged 2 to 17 with multiple sclerosis.

The V gene is TRBV28, the J gene TRBJ2-7; 7 bases are a match to TRBD1. Losses at the gene ends were 8 bases for V and 5 bases for J; bases not matched to a gene: 12. Germline loops: CDR1 MDHEN, CDR2 SYDVKM. The CDR3 totals 14 residues. DNA of the CDR3: TGTGCCAGCGGGATTTTTGACAGGGCTCACGAGCAGTACTTC. Translating gives CASGIFDRAHEQYF.

V and J are TRBV5-1 and TRBJ2-3, with TRBD2 matching 7 bases. The CDR3 runs to 14 residues. Germline lookup yields CDR1 SGHRS and CDR2 YFSETQ. The trim removed 4 bases at V and 4 bases at J, leaving 6 bases unmatched. Here the CDR3 reads CASSRGEGSDTQYF. The DNA for the CDR3 is TGCGCCAGCAGCCGGGGGGAGGGTTCAGATACGCAGTATTTT.

This clonotype has a handful of counts. The CDR3 is CASSLGGVRDNEQYF. DNA for the CDR3: TGCGCCAGCAGCTTGGGGGGGGTGAGGGACAATGAGCAGTACTTC. This chain connects TRBV5-1 to TRBJ2-1; D assignment may be TRBD1 or TRBD2 (6 bases each). The DNA matches TRBJ2-7 better at its end, which makes the J call doubtful. The length of the CDR3 is 15 residues. The germline gives CDR1 SGHRS, CDR2 YFSETQ.

This clonotype was observed a handful of times. The chain has TRBV3-1 and TRBJ2-7; TRBD1 matches 9 bases. Looked up from germline, CDR1 is LGHDT and CDR2 is YNNKEL (reference sequence). The length of the CDR3 is 12 residues. With 3 bases clipped from V and 12 bases from J, the junction kept 6 bases outside the gene matches. This CDR3 is CASSHIDRGTYF. Written as DNA, the CDR3 is TGTGCCAGCAGCCATATTGACAGGGGGACGTACTTC.

Many counts were recorded for this clonotype. The chain couples TRBV28 to TRBJ2-1; D might be TRBD1 (5 bases). The CDR3 is made up of 16 amino acids. The V end was cut by 6 bases, the J end by 2 bases, with 17 bases between. CDR1 and CDR2 (germline): MDHEN, SYDVKM. CDR3 sequence: CASSPTDGRAYNEQFF. For the CDR3, the DNA is TGTGCCAGCAGCCCTACGGACGGCAGGGCCTACAATGAGCAGTTCTTC.

The V gene is TRBV18, the J gene TRBJ1-2, with D perhaps TRBD1 (6 bases). Trimming took 0 bases from V and 7 from J, leaving 18 bases between them. The CDR3 sequence is 16 residues long. Germline V gives CDR1 KGHSH, CDR2 LQKENI. In DNA, the CDR3 is TGTGCCAGCTCACCACCGGGGGCCCTAACCCCCTTTGGCTACACCTTC. It yields the protein CASSPPGALTPFGYTF.

The chain joins TRBV7-2 to TRBJ2-7, with no clear D. Trimming left V 3 bases short and J 3 bases short, with 12 bases between. The CDR3 has 14 amino acids. CDR1 SGHTA and CDR2 FQGNSA come from the germline V gene. The CDR3 coding sequence is TGTGCCAGCAGCTTGACCATCTCCCACTACGAGCAGTACTTC. Protein product: CASSLTISHYEQYF.

About this clonotype itself: This may be a read error: a much more frequent sequence differs by one nucleotide. The chain joins TRBV5-4 to TRBJ2-5, with D tentatively TRBD1 (6 bases). The CDR3 has 14 amino acids. CDR1 is SGHNT, CDR2 YYREEE, per germline (reference sequence). Trimming cost V 10 bases and J 0 bases, with 16 bases left between them. The CDR3: CASHGQGYQETQYF. The CDR3 bases are TGTGCCTCCCATGGGCAGGGGTACCAAGAGACCCAGTACTTC.

This clonotype was seen ten or more times. This chain connects TRBV12-3 or TRBV12-4 to TRBJ1-5; the D gene is possibly TRBD1 (6 bases). V was cut by 2 bases and J by 0 bases, with 11 bases left in between. The CDR3 has 16 residues. The CDR3 region has the DNA TGTGCCAGCAGTTTAAGTTACAGGGATAGCAATCAGCCCCAGCATTTT. Encoded protein: CASSLSYRDSNQPQHF.

Only a few counts were recorded for this clonotype. The rearrangement uses TRBV6-1 and TRBJ2-1, with D possibly matching TRBD2 (5 bases). The V end was cut by 5 bases, the J end by 15 bases, with 14 bases between. Germline V CDR1 and CDR2: MNHNS, SASEGT. This CDR3 is built from 11 residues. CDR3 loop: CASSQTTYAFF. As DNA, the CDR3 is TGTGCCAGCAGTCAGACTACTTATGCGTTCTTC.

The chain couples TRBV19 to TRBJ2-1; D uncertain. Germline CDR1 LNHDA, CDR2 SQIVND (reference sequence). The CDR3 is 15 amino acids. Trimming removed 4 bases from V and 5 bases from J, with 15 bases in between. CDR3 in amino acids: CASSTLFTGHNEQFF. DNA of the CDR3: TGTGCCAGTAGTACCCTCTTTACCGGACACAATGAGCAGTTCTTC. The variable domain in full, with the rest retrieved from reference TRBV19 and TRBJ2-1, is DGGITQSPKYLFRKEGQNVTLSCEQNLNHDAMYWYRQDPGQGLRLIYYSQIVNDFQKGDIAEGYSVSREKKESFPLTVTSAQKNPTAFYLCASSTLFTGHNEQFFGPGTRLTVL.

In the case of this clonotype: It may be a read error: a sequence one base away is much more abundant. The gene calls are TRBV29-1 and TRBJ1-2, with D unresolved. From germline, CDR1 is SQVTM and CDR2 ANQGSEA. This CDR3 region has 11 residues. The CDR3 DNA is TGCAGCGTTGGTGAGGGCTATAGCTACACCTTC. It specifies CSVGEGYSYTF.

The chain is built from TRBV2 and TRBJ2-7; 7 positions match TRBD2. Losses at the gene ends were 4 bases for V and 3 bases for J; bases not matched to a gene: 15. CDR1 SNHLY and CDR2 FYNNEI come from the germline V gene. This CDR3 is 17 amino acids long. CDR3 amino acids: CASSAWGILAENYEQYF. CDR3 nucleotides: TGTGCCAGCAGTGCTTGGGGGATTCTAGCGGAAAACTACGAGCAGTACTTC.

This clonotype was observed a handful of times. This chain uses TRBV18 with TRBJ1-6; D is undetermined. Germline values: CDR1 KGHSH, CDR2 LQKENI. Trimming cost V 2 bases and J 9 bases, with 8 bases left between them. The CDR3 is made up of 13 amino acids. CDR3 region: CASSPSSGSPLHF. As DNA, the CDR3 is TGTGCCAGCTCACCATCGTCGGGTTCACCCCTCCACTTT.

Concerning this clonotype itself: This may be a read error: a much more frequent sequence differs by one nucleotide. The chain carries TRBV7-6 and TRBJ1-5, with D unclear. Germline CDR1 reads SGHVS; CDR2 reads FNYEAQ. V lost 5 bases and J 6 bases, leaving 17 bases between the germline ends. This CDR3 region has 15 residues. The CDR3 DNA reads TGTGCCAGCAGCCCCATGGGCGGGTGGAGTCAGCCCCAGCATTTT. This sequence encodes CASSPMGGWSQPQHF.